These T cell receptor beta chains were read from a single sample in a study of radiotherapy plus CTLA-4 blockade in lung cancer. Assay: immunoSEQ multiplex PCR; the TCRdb copy retains only in-frame clones and omits some. The profile shows some 45,000 clones, about 72% of them singletons. The source material was peripheral blood, sampled from a patient treated with radiotherapy plus ipilimumab. The receptors here all came from a human donor with non-small cell lung cancer who had stable disease on radiotherapy plus ipilimumab. Both conserved end residues are part of each CDR3. Fields, in order: V gene, D gene, J gene, clone size, CDR3 protein, CDR3 DNA. A D gene is named only where the DNA matches it firmly. Part of the rows lack a size; the others show once, few, many or a class for expanded clones.

V gene: TRBV5-1
D gene: TRBD1
J gene: TRBJ1-1
clone size: once
CDR3 protein: CASSLTGGPMNTEAFF
CDR3 DNA: TGCGCCAGCAGCTTGACAGGGGGGCCCATGAACACTGAAGCTTTCTTT

V gene: TRBV18
D gene: .
J gene: TRBJ1-1
clone size: few
CDR3 protein: CASSPSREPNTEAFF
CDR3 DNA: TGTGCCAGCTCACCCTCCAGGGAGCCGAACACTGAAGCTTTCTTT

V gene: TRBV2
D gene: .
J gene: TRBJ2-2
clone size: .
CDR3 protein: CASATVRAHTGELFF
CDR3 DNA: TGTGCCAGTGCCACTGTTCGGGCTCACACCGGGGAGCTGTTTTTT

V gene: TRBV10-2
D gene: .
J gene: TRBJ1-2
clone size: few
CDR3 protein: CASRDTANYGYTF
CDR3 DNA: TGCGCCAGCAGGGACACAGCTAACTATGGCTACACCTTC

V gene: TRBV13
D gene: TRBD1
J gene: TRBJ1-4
clone size: .
CDR3 protein: CASSSRLTGTVNEKLFF
CDR3 DNA: TGTGCCAGCAGCTCCCGGCTCACCGGGACAGTAAATGAAAAACTGTTTTTT

V gene: TRBV5-1
D gene: TRBD1
J gene: TRBJ1-1
clone size: .
CDR3 protein: CASSLDHRGTNTEAFF
CDR3 DNA: TGCGCCAGCAGCTTGGATCACAGGGGGACGAACACTGAAGCTTTCTTT

V gene: TRBV6-1
D gene: TRBD1
J gene: TRBJ2-7
clone size: .
CDR3 protein: CASKRQGSYEQYF
CDR3 DNA: TGTGCCAGCAAAAGACAGGGCAGCTACGAGCAGTACTTC

V gene: TRBV5-6
D gene: TRBD1
J gene: TRBJ1-6
clone size: .
CDR3 protein: CASSRDRANSPLHF
CDR3 DNA: TGTGCCAGCAGTCGGGACAGGGCGAATTCACCCCTCCACTTT

V gene: TRBV5-1
D gene: TRBD1
J gene: TRBJ1-2
clone size: .
CDR3 protein: CASSLQGAGYGYTF
CDR3 DNA: TGCGCCAGCAGTTTACAGGGGGCAGGCTATGGCTACACCTTC

V gene: TRBV5-4
D gene: TRBD2
J gene: TRBJ2-3
clone size: .
CDR3 protein: CASSRPGLGIADTQYF
CDR3 DNA: TGTGCCAGCAGTCGTCCGGGACTAGGTATCGCAGATACGCAGTATTTT

V gene: TRBV7-8
D gene: .
J gene: TRBJ1-2
clone size: once
CDR3 protein: CASSLVGDGYTF
CDR3 DNA: TGTGCCAGCAGCTTAGTGGGAGATGGCTACACCTTC

V gene: TRBV10-3
D gene: TRBD1
J gene: TRBJ1-2
clone size: .
CDR3 protein: CAISKGDRGEYGYTF
CDR3 DNA: TGTGCCATCAGTAAGGGGGACAGGGGGGAATATGGCTACACCTTC